This T cell receptor (beta chain) emerged from a study of T-cell reconstitution after alpha-beta-depleted transplantation in children. Study-level findings and limits: After transplant, at about two months, alpha-beta T cells were reportedly derived from several hundred expanded graft clones. Elevated TCRbeta diversity at day 60 was traced, in some patients, to surviving recipient T cells and thymic progenitors. Once a year had passed after transplant, T-cell counts and diversity came mostly from newly produced T cells.

Preparation of the TCRbeta library was carried out with unique molecular identifiers. TCRdb reprocessed the PCR reads with MiXCR, giving one entry per CDR3 protein. The sample consists of fewer than 700,000 distinct CDR3 sequences, 10% to 15% of them appearing once. To note about this clonotype: Its antigen is undetermined.

CDR1 is SQVTM, CDR2 ANQGSEA, per germline. V lost 3 bases, J lost 0 bases, and 16 bases lay in between. This CDR3 region has 16 residues. This material consisted of PBMCs, mostly from graft donor cells, taken 360 days after TCRalphabeta/CD19-depleted stem cell transplant. The receptor was isolated from a male patient between 5 and 17 years old who had a stem cell transplant for acute myeloid leukemia, so the T cells may come from the graft donor. The chain links TRBV29-1 to TRBJ2-3; D not resolved. The CDR3 bases are TGCAGCGTTGACCGGGCATCTGAACTCAGCACAGATACGCAGTATTTT. Its protein product is CSVDRASELSTDTQYF.